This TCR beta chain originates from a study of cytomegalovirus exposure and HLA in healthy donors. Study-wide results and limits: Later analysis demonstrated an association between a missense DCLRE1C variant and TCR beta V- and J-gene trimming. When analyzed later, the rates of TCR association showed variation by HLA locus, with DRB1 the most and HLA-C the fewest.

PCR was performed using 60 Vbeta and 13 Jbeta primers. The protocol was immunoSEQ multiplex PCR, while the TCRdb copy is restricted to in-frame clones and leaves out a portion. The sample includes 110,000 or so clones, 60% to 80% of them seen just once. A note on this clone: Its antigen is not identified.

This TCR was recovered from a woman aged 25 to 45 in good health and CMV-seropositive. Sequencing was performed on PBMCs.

In DNA form, the CDR3 reads TGTGCCAGTAGAGGACTTACCCCAGCGAATTCACCCCTCCACTTT. It specifies CASRGLTPANSPLHF. The J gene is TRBJ1-6, the V gene TRBV19; D remains ambiguous. CDR3 length: 15 amino acids. Trimming cost V 6 bases and J 7 bases, with 16 bases left between them. In germline, CDR1 is LNHDA, CDR2 SQIVND (reference sequence).